This T cell receptor (beta chain) was documented in a study of post-analysis software for immune sequencing data. Study findings and constraints: When patients were compared with controls, a handful of TRBV segments were more frequent, TRBV5-6, TRBV5-1 and TRBV20-1 among them.

On this clonotype: Its antigen is currently unknown.

Germline trimming cut 5 bases from V and 4 bases from J; bases unmatched to any gene: 10. Germline-derived CDR1 and CDR2 are MNHEY and SMNVEV (reference sequence). The CDR3 length is 16 residues. Each TCR beta cDNA library carried unique molecular identifiers. TCRdb processed the PCR reads anew with MiXCR; each CDR3 protein has one entry. Altogether 750,000 to 950,000 distinct CDR3 sequences are present, more than 45% being singletons, with the ten largest covering approximately 4.4%. The source is a girl aged 10 to 17 with multiple sclerosis. What was sequenced was blood. V gene TRBV27 combines with J gene TRBJ2-1; 8 nucleotides line up with TRBD1. The CDR3, as DNA: TGTGCCAGCAGTGGAGCAGGGGGCGCGCAGTACAATGAGCAGTTCTTC. Protein: CASSGAGGAQYNEQFF.